The next 3 T cell receptor beta chains were all read from a single sample in a study of shared clonotypes between healthy human individuals. The assay was immunoSEQ multiplex PCR, and TCRdb's table has in-frame clones only and misses some. The sample consists of roughly 490,000 clones, 79% of them appearing once. Material for sequencing was PBMCs. These receptors were obtained from a woman in her 40s in good health. Some clones in this sample may be carry-over from other donors' samples.

The chain is built from TRBV7-3 and TRBJ2-2; D might be TRBD2 (5 bases). The CDR3 extends over 13 amino acids. In germline, CDR1 is SGHTA, CDR2 FQGTGA. Trimming shortened V by 5 bases and J by 5 bases, and 9 bases separated the two germline ends. CDR3 sequence: CASSLTSTGELFF. DNA for the CDR3: TGTGCCAGCAGCCTCACTAGTACCGGGGAGCTGTTTTTT. The full variable domain, with the rest looked up from reference TRBV7-3 and TRBJ2-2, is GAGVSQTPSNKVTEKGKYVELRCDPISGHTALYWYRQSLGQGPEFLIYFQGTGAADDSGLPNDRFFAVRPEGSVSTLKIQRTERGDSAVYLCASSLTSTGELFFGEGSRLTVL.

The chain has TRBV30 and TRBJ2-3; 7 nucleotides agree with TRBD1. Germline CDR1 GTSNPN, CDR2 SVGIG (reference sequence). The V and J ends lost 0 bases and 1 base, in that order; junction bases with no gene match: 1. The CDR3 is 14 amino acids. DNA of the CDR3: TGTGCCTGGAGTGTGGGACAGCGCACAGATACGCAGTATTTT. Its protein product is CAWSVGQRTDTQYF. The full variable domain, completed using reference TRBV30 and TRBJ2-3, is SQTIHQWPATLVQPVGSPLSLECTVEGTSNPNLYWYRQAAGRGLQLLFYSVGIGQISSEVPQNLSASRPQDRQFILSSKKLLLSDSGFYLCAWSVGQRTDTQYFGPGTRLTVL.

The genes are TRBV18 and TRBJ2-3; D not certain. Trimming took off 3 bases at V and 2 bases at J, with 15 bases between the two ends. Germline CDR1 KGHSH, CDR2 LQKENI. The CDR3 sequence is 16 residues long. The CDR3 nucleotides are TGTGCCAGCTCACCCACCCAAATCGAGGACACAGATACGCAGTATTTT. Its protein product is CASSPTQIEDTDTQYF.